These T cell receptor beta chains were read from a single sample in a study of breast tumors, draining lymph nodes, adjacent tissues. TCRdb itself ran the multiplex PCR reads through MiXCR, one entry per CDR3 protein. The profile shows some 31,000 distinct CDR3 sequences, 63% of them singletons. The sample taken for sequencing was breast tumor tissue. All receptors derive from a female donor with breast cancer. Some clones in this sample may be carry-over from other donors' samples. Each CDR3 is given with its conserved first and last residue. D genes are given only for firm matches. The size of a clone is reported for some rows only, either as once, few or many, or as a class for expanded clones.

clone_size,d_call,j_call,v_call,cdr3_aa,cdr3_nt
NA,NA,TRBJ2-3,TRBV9,CASSVEASVSTDTQYF,TGTGCCAGCAGCGTAGAAGCTAGCGTGAGCACAGATACGCAGTATTTT
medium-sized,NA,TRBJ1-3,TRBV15,CATSREGLGGSGNTIYF,TGTGCCACCAGCAGAGAGGGCCTGGGGGGCTCTGGAAACACCATATATTTT
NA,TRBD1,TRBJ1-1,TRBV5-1,CASSSRTGANTEAFF,TGCGCCAGCAGCTCTCGGACAGGGGCCAACACTGAAGCTTTCTTT
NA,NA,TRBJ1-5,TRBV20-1,CSAATYSNQPQHF,TGCAGTGCTGCGACTTATAGCAATCAGCCCCAGCATTTT
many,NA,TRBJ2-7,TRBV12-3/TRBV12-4,CASSLGTEQYF,TGTGCCAGCAGTCTAGGGACAGAGCAGTACTTC
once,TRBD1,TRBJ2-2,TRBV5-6,CASRLWDRDGGELFF,TGTGCCAGCAGATTGTGGGACAGGGACGGCGGGGAGCTGTTTTTT
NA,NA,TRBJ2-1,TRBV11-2,CASSLRGVTGQIVSGNEQFF,TGTGCCAGCAGCTTACGAGGCGTCACAGGTCAGATAGTGAGCGGAAATGAGCAGTTCTTC
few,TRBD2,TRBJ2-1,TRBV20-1,CSARVASGRNEQFF,TGCAGTGCTAGAGTGGCTAGCGGGAGGAATGAGCAGTTCTTC
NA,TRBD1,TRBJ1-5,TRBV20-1,CSAPDRAPNQPQHF,TGCAGTGCTCCAGACAGGGCGCCAAATCAGCCCCAGCATTTT
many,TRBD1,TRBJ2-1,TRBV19,CASSRWAGGTEQFF,TGTGCCAGTAGTCGGTGGGCAGGGGGAACTGAGCAGTTCTTC
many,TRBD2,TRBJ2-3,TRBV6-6,CASRLLAASTDTQYF,TGTGCCAGCAGACTACTAGCGGCTAGCACAGATACGCAGTATTTT
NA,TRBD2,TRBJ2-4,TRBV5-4,CASSEGLAKNIQYF,TGTGCCAGCAGCGAGGGACTAGCGAAAAACATTCAGTACTTC
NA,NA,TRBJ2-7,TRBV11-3,CASSLGLGESGEQYF,TGTGCTAGCAGCTTAGGATTGGGCGAGTCGGGCGAGCAGTACTTC
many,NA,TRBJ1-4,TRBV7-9,CASSLLSTTGEKLFF,TGTGCCAGCAGCTTATTAAGTACGACTGGGGAAAAACTGTTTTTT
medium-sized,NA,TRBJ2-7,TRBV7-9,CASSLSGRAYEQYF,TGTGCCAGCAGCTTGTCGGGTCGGGCCTACGAGCAGTACTTC
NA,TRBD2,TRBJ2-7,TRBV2,CASKAGGSTYEQYF,TGTGCCAGCAAGGCGGGAGGCAGTACCTACGAGCAGTACTTC